This T cell receptor beta chain was obtained from a study of T cell responses to AZD1222 COVID-19 vaccine. Study-wide results and caveats: Baseline seropositives among AZD1222 recipients totaled only 5 to 7. Females outnumbered males among donors, who were mostly white British; clonal diversity was possibly underestimated. Without day 14 samples, only post-peak T cell repertoires were studied.

About this clone itself: Its matching antigen is unknown.

Some clones are missing from TCRdb's copy, which holds only in-frame ones; the method was immunoSEQ multiplex PCR. The sample lists about 210,000 clones, approximately 92% occurring once. V was shortened by 3 bases and J by 9 bases, with 12 bases between the two germline ends. Germline V gene data show CDR1 as SGHTA and CDR2 as FQGNSA. This CDR3 spans 13 amino acids. This material consisted of peripheral blood, taken on day 0 of AZD1222 vaccination. J is TRBJ2-1 and V is TRBV7-2; D gene ambiguous. The receptor was isolated from an adult in good health. The CDR3 reads CASSFFESTEQFF. Written as DNA, the CDR3 is TGTGCCAGCAGCTTCTTCGAGTCAACTGAGCAGTTCTTC.